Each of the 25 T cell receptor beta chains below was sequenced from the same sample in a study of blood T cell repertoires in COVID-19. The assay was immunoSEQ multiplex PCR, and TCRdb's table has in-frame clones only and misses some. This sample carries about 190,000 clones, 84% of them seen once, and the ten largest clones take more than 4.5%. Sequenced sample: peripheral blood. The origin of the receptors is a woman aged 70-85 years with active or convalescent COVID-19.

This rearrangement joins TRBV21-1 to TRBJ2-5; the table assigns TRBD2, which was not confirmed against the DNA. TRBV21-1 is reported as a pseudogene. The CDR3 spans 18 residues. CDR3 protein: CASSNQPAPRDFQETQYF. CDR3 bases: TGTGCCAGCAGCAACCAGCCAGCTCCCCGGGACTTTCAAGAGACCCAGTACTTC.

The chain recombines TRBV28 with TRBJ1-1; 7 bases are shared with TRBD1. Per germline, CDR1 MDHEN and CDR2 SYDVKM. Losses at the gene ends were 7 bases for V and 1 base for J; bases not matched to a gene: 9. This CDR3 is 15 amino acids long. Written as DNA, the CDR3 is TGTGCCAGCATCGCGGGACAGCTAGGGAACACTGAAGCTTTCTTT. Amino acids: CASIAGQLGNTEAFF.

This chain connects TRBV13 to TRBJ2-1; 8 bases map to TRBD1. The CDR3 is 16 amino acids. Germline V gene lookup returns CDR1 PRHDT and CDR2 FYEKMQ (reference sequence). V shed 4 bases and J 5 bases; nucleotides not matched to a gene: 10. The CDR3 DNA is TGTGCCAGCAGCTCGCGGACAGGGTCGTTCAACAATGAGCAGTTCTTC. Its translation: CASSSRTGSFNNEQFF.

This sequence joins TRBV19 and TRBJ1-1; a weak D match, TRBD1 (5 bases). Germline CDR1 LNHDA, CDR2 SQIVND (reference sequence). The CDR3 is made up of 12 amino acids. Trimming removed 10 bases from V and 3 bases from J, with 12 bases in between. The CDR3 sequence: CATARGYTEAFF. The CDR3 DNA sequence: TGTGCCACTGCACGGGGGTACACTGAAGCTTTCTTT.

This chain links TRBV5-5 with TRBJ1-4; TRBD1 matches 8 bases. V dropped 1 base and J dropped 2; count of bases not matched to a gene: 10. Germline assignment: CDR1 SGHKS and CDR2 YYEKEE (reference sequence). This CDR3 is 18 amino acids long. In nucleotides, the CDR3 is TGTGCCAGCAGCTTGCGGGACAGGTTGGAGTTTACTAATGAAAAACTGTTTTTT. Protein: CASSLRDRLEFTNEKLFF.

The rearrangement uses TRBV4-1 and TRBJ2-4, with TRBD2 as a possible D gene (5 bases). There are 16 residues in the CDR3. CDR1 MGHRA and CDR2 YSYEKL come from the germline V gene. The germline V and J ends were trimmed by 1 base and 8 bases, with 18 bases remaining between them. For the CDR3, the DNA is TGCGCCAGCAGCCAAGGTAGACCGGAGGCCGGGTACATTCAGTACTTC. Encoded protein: CASSQGRPEAGYIQYF.

This CDR3 reads CATSDLRGYSSYEQYF. CDR3 nucleotides: TGTGCCACCAGTGACCTGAGAGGTTATAGCTCCTACGAGCAGTACTTC. The chain links TRBV24-1 to TRBJ2-7; D uncertain. The CDR3 is 16 amino acids. Germline V gene data show CDR1 as KGHDR and CDR2 as SFDVKD. Trimming pared 4 bases from V and 0 bases from J, leaving 15 bases between.

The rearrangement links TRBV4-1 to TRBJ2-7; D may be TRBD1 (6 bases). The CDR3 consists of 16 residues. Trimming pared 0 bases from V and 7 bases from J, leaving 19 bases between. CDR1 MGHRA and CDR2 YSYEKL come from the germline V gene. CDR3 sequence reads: CASSQDPTRGSQEQYF. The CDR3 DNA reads TGCGCCAGCAGCCAAGACCCAACTAGGGGGTCTCAGGAGCAGTACTTC.

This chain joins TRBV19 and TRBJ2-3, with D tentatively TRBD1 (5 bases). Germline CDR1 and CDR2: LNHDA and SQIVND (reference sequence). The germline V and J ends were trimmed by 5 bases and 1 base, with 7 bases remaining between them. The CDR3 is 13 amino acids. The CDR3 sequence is CASSLQGTDTQYF. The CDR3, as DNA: TGTGCCAGTAGTTTACAGGGCACAGATACGCAGTATTTT.

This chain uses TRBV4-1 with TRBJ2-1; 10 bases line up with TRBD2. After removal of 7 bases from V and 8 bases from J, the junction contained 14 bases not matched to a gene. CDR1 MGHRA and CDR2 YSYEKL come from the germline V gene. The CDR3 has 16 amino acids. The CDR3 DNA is TGCGCCAGCAACCTTAGACACCTAGCGGGAGAGGATGAGCAGTTCTTC. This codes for CASNLRHLAGEDEQFF.

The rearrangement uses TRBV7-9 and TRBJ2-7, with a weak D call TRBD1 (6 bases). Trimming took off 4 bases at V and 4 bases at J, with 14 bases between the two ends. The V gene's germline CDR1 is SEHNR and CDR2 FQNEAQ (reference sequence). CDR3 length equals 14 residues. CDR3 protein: CASSSGQRWYEQYF. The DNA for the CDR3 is TGTGCCAGCAGCTCCGGACAGAGATGGTACGAGCAGTACTTC. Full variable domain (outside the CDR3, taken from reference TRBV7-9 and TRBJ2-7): DTGVSQNPRHKITKRGQNVTFRCDPISEHNRLYWYRQTLGQGPEFLTYFQNEAQLEKSRLLSDRFSAERPKGSFSTLEIQRTEQGDSAMYLCASSSGQRWYEQYFGPGTRLTVT.

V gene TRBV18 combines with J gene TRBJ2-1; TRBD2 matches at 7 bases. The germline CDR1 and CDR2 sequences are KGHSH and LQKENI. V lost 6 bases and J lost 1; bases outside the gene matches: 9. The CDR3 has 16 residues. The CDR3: CASSPGGSRSYNEQFF. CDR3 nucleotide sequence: TGTGCCAGCTCCCCGGGCGGGAGTAGGTCCTACAATGAGCAGTTCTTC.

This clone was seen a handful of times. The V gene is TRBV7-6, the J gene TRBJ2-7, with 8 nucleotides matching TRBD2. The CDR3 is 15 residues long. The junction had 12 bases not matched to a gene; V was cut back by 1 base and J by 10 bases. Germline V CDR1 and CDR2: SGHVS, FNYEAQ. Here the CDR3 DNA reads TGTGCCAGCAGCTTAGTGCGGGGAATAGCGGGAAACCAGTACTTC. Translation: CASSLVRGIAGNQYF.

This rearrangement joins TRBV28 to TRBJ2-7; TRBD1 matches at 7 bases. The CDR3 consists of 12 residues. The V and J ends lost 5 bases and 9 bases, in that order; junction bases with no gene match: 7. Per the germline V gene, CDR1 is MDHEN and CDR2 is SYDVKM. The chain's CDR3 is CASSGDSLGQYF. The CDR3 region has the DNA TGTGCCAGCAGTGGGGACAGCCTAGGGCAGTACTTC.

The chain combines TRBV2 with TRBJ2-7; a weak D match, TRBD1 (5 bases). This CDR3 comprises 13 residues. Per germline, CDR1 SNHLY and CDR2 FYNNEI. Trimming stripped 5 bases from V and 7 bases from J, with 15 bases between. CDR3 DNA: TGTGCCAGCAGTCGCGGTGGGGCCAGTGAGCAGTACTTC. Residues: CASSRGGASEQYF.

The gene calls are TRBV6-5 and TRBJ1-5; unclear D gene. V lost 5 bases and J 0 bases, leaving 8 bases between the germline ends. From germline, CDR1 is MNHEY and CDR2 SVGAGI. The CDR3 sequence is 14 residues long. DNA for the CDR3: TGTGCCAGCAGTCGAGGGTTTAGCAATCAGCCCCAGCATTTT. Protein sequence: CASSRGFSNQPQHF.

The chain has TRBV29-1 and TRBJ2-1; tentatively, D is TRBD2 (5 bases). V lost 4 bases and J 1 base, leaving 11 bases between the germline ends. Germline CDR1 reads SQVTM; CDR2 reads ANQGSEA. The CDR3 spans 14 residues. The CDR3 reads CSVVSSFSYNEQFF. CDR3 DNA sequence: TGCAGCGTTGTTTCTAGCTTTTCCTACAATGAGCAGTTCTTC.

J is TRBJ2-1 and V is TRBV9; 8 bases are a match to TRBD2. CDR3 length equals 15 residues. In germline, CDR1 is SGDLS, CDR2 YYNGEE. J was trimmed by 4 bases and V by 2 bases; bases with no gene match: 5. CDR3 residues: CASSVMTSAYNEQFF. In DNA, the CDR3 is TGTGCCAGCAGCGTTATGACTAGCGCATACAATGAGCAGTTCTTC.

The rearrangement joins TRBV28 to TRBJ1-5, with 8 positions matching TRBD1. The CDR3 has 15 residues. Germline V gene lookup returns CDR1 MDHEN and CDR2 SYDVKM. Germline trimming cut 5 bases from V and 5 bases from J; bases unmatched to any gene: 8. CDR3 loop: CASSRGQGFYQPQHF. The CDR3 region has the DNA TGTGCCAGCAGTCGAGGACAGGGATTTTATCAGCCCCAGCATTTT.

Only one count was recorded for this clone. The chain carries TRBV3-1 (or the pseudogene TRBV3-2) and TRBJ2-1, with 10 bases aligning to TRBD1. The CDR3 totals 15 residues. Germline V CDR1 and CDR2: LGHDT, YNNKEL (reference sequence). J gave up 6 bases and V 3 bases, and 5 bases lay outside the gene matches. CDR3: CASSQRQGAANEQFF. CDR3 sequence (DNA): TGTGCCAGCAGCCAGCGACAGGGGGCGGCCAATGAGCAGTTCTTC.

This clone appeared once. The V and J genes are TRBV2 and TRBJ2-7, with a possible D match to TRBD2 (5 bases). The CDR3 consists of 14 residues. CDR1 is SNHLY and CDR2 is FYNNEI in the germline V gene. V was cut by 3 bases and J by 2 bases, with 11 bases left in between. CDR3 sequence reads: CASSEPRGPYEQYF. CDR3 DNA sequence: TGTGCCAGCAGTGAGCCCCGCGGGCCCTACGAGCAGTACTTC.

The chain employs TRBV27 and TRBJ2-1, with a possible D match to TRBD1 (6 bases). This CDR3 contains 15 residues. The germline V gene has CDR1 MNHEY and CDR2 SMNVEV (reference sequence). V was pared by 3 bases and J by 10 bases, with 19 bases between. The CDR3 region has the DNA TGTGCCAGCAGTTTCTCCGACTACGCTCAGGGGGAGCAGTTCTTC. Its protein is CASSFSDYAQGEQFF.

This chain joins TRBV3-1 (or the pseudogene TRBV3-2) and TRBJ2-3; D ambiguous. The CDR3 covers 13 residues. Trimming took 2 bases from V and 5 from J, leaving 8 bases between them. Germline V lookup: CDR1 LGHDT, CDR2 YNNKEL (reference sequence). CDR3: CASSQNRVDTQYF. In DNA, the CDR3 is TGTGCCAGCAGCCAAAATAGAGTAGATACGCAGTATTTT.

The CDR3 DNA reads TGTGCCGGTAGTTCTAACGGACAGGTGATCTACGAGCAGTACTTC. Encoded protein: CAGSSNGQVIYEQYF. V gene TRBV6-5 combines with J gene TRBJ2-7; the match to TRBD1 covers 7 bases. Germline V CDR1 and CDR2: MNHEY, SVGAGI. The J segment lost 3 bases and the V segment lost 11 bases, leaving 16 bases of the junction unmatched. CDR3 size: 15 residues.

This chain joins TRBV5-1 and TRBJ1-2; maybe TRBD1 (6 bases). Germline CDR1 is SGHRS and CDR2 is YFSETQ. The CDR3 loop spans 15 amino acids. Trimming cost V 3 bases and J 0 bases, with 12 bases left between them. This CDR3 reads CASSSTGKPNYGYTF. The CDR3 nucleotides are TGCGCCAGCAGCTCGACAGGAAAACCTAACTATGGCTACACCTTC.